Given below is one T cell receptor beta chain in context. The antigen is not known. These data come from a study of T cell responses to AZD1222 COVID-19 vaccine. Germline V gives CDR1 SGDLS, CDR2 YYNGEE. The trim removed 6 bases at V and 9 bases at J, leaving 7 bases unmatched. The CDR3 consists of 13 residues. Here immunoSEQ multiplex PCR was the method, and the copy in TCRdb shows in-frame clones only, minus some. The table lists approximately 110,000 clones, just under 95% of them singletons. Study results and limitations: Repertoire samples came only from after the peak T cell response. Mostly white British, mostly female donors; authors suggested clonal diversity may be underestimated.

This specimen consisted of peripheral blood, obtained on day 0 of AZD1222 vaccination. This receptor was identified in an adult in good health. The V and J genes are TRBV9 and TRBJ1-4, with 8 bases that match TRBD1. CDR3 nucleotides: TGTGCCAGCAACGAAGGACAGGGCAAAAAACTGTTTTTT. Its protein product is CASNEGQGKKLFF.